This TCR beta chain was sequenced for a study of blood T cell repertoires in COVID-19. Whole-study context: COVID-19 samples, acute and convalescent, were from the United States, Italy and Spain.

Original handling: Cell counts per sample came from amplifying reference gene primers. The assay was immunoSEQ multiplex PCR, and TCRdb's table has in-frame clones only and misses some. The V and J calls and the clone size are those of that table, but D and trimming were determined from the DNA. Altogether about 64,000 clones are present, 88% being singletons, with the ten largest covering over 9%. Germline assignment: CDR1 MNHNY and CDR2 SVGAGI (reference sequence). The V and J ends lost 2 bases and 8 bases, in that order; junction bases with no gene match: 7. The CDR3 consists of 15 residues. In this sample, this clone turned up once. Those enrolled, adults aged roughly 18 to 90 years, came from roughly 23 US areas. Cohort allocation depended upon clinical history that participants reported.

This chain links TRBV6-6 with TRBJ1-4; 8 nucleotides match TRBD1. The TCR was taken from a woman between 35 and 50 years old who had recovered from COVID-19. Sequenced sample: PBMCs or T cells enriched from blood (not recorded which). DNA for the CDR3: TGTGCCAGCAGTTACCCCGGACAGGGTAACGAAAAACTGTTTTTT. It codes for CASSYPGQGNEKLFF.